Listed here are 20 T cell receptor beta chains from one sample, sequenced in a study of blood T cell repertoires in COVID-19. Produced via immunoSEQ multiplex PCR; TCRdb's table is partial and in-frame only. The data contain about 230,000 clones, approximately 87% of them singletons. Sequenced: peripheral blood. All receptors derive from a woman aged 70 to 79 with active or convalescent COVID-19.

The chain carries TRBV2 and TRBJ1-2; a weak D match, TRBD1 (6 bases). V was shortened by 3 bases and J by 9 bases, with 14 bases between the two germline ends. Germline V lookup: CDR1 SNHLY, CDR2 FYNNEI. CDR3 length equals 13 residues. The CDR3 protein is CASSERQGTSYTF. In nucleotides, the CDR3 is TGTGCCAGCAGTGAGAGGCAGGGGACAAGCTACACCTTC.

This chain connects TRBV28 to TRBJ2-2; 7 nucleotides match TRBD2. This CDR3 spans 17 amino acids. V lost 6 bases to trimming and J lost 2 bases; unmatched junction nucleotides: 12. Germline CDR1 and CDR2: MDHEN and SYDVKM. The DNA for the CDR3 is TGTGCCAGCAGCTCACCCCACCTAGCGGATAACACCGGGGAGCTGTTTTTT. As protein: CASSSPHLADNTGELFF.

The chain is built from TRBV7-2 and TRBJ2-3; TRBD2 aligns across 15 bases. Germline V gene lookup returns CDR1 SGHTA and CDR2 FQGNSA. CDR3 length equals 17 residues. Unmatched junction bases numbered 4, after V lost 5 bases and J lost 1 base. CDR3 nucleotide sequence: TGTGCCAGCAGCGAGTGGACTAGCGGGAGGGGCACAGATACGCAGTATTTT. Amino acids: CASSEWTSGRGTDTQYF.

The rearrangement links TRBV6-5 to TRBJ1-5; 8 nucleotides line up with TRBD1. V was pared by 10 bases and J by 7 bases, with 6 bases of the junction left unmatched. Germline CDR1 and CDR2: MNHEY and SVGAGI. The CDR3 has 12 amino acids. The CDR3 nucleotides read TGTGCCACCCAGGGGGCCGGGCAGCCCCAGCATTTT. It codes for CATQGAGQPQHF.

The V call is TRBV19, the J call TRBJ1-5; D is uncertain. CDR3 size: 16 residues. V lost 5 bases and J 1 base, leaving 15 bases between the germline ends. The V gene's germline CDR1 is LNHDA and CDR2 SQIVND (reference sequence). Here the CDR3 DNA reads TGTGCCAGTAGTTGGACGAGGGTGGGGAGCAATCAGCCCCAGCATTTT. Protein: CASSWTRVGSNQPQHF. Filled out from reference TRBV19 and TRBJ1-5, the complete variable domain reads DGGITQSPKYLFRKEGQNVTLSCEQNLNHDAMYWYRQDPGQGLRLIYYSQIVNDFQKGDIAEGYSVSREKKESFPLTVTSAQKNPTAFYLCASSWTRVGSNQPQHFGDGTRLSIL.

V is TRBV7-2 and J is TRBJ1-5; the match to TRBD1 covers 7 bases. The V gene end was trimmed by 3 bases and the J gene end by 6 bases; junction bases not matched to a gene: 5. In germline, CDR1 is SGHTA, CDR2 FQGNSA. The CDR3 sequence is 14 residues long. CDR3 sequence: CASSFGQVGQPQHF. The CDR3 DNA reads TGTGCCAGCAGCTTCGGACAGGTCGGTCAGCCCCAGCATTTT.

The rearrangement links TRBV19 to TRBJ1-4, with 12 bases lining up with TRBD1. The CDR3 length is 17 residues. V lost 5 bases to trimming and J lost 4 bases; unmatched junction nucleotides: 8. Per the germline V gene, CDR1 is LNHDA and CDR2 is SQIVND (reference sequence). The CDR3 DNA sequence: TGTGCCAGTAGTCCGAGGGGACAGGGGGCCAGTAATGAAAAACTGTTTTTT. Translation gives CASSPRGQGASNEKLFF.

The V call is TRBV6-5, the J call TRBJ1-6; no clear D. Germline CDR1 MNHEY, CDR2 SVGAGI. The V end lost 5 bases, the J end lost 1 base, and 9 bases lay between the germline ends. This CDR3 contains 15 residues. The CDR3 spells CASSQKWSYNSPLHF. The CDR3 DNA sequence: TGTGCCAGCAGTCAGAAATGGTCCTATAATTCACCCCTCCACTTT.

CDR3 protein: CASSLGPGGREKTQYF. The CDR3 DNA follows: TGTGCCAGCAGCTTAGGACCCGGGGGGCGGGAAAAGACCCAGTACTTC. This rearrangement joins TRBV11-2 to TRBJ2-5; D perhaps matches TRBD2 (7 bases). The CDR3 covers 16 residues. Germline V gene lookup returns CDR1 SGHAT and CDR2 FQNNGV. Trimming took off 1 base at V and 6 bases at J, with 18 bases between the two ends.

The chain combines TRBV18 with TRBJ2-7, with D unresolved. Germline V lookup: CDR1 KGHSH, CDR2 LQKENI. The CDR3 totals 14 residues. Trimming removed 6 bases from V and 4 bases from J, with 16 bases in between. The CDR3 region has the DNA TGTGCCAGCTCCTCAGCGACGCTCGGGTACGAGCAGTACTTC. As protein: CASSSATLGYEQYF.

CDR3: CASSFTGESGEQYF. For the CDR3, the DNA is TGCGCCAGCAGCTTTACAGGGGAGTCCGGCGAGCAGTACTTC. This chain uses TRBV5-1 with TRBJ2-7, with TRBD1 matching over 7 bases. V was clipped by 2 bases and J by 6 bases; unmatched bases: 8. This CDR3 is built from 14 residues. The germline V gene has CDR1 SGHRS and CDR2 YFSETQ.

The chain couples TRBV11-3 to TRBJ2-1; TRBD2 is a possible D gene (7 bases). The CDR3 loop spans 13 amino acids. Trimming pared 3 bases from V and 7 bases from J, leaving 10 bases between. CDR1 and CDR2 from the germline V gene are SGHNT and YENEEA. CDR3 coding DNA: TGTGCCAGCAGCTTCGGGGGGCTAAATGAGCAGTTCTTC. As protein: CASSFGGLNEQFF.

The DNA for the CDR3 is TGTGCCAGCCTTCGACAGGGGGCTGGCTATGGCTACACCTTC. Translated, it gives CASLRQGAGYGYTF. This chain joins TRBV19 and TRBJ1-2; 10 bases align to TRBD1. The germline gives CDR1 LNHDA, CDR2 SQIVND (reference sequence). J was trimmed by 4 bases and V by 9 bases; bases with no gene match: 8. CDR3 length equals 14 residues.

The chain couples TRBV5-6 to TRBJ1-2, with D perhaps matching TRBD1 (6 bases). The CDR3 spans 13 residues. Trimming cost V 3 bases and J 2 bases, with 8 bases left between them. Germline CDR1 reads SGHDT; CDR2 reads YYEEEE. The chain's CDR3 is CASSSGTNYGYTF. CDR3 in DNA: TGTGCCAGCAGCTCCGGGACAAACTATGGCTACACCTTC.

The chain carries TRBV2 and TRBJ2-5; 7 nucleotides align to TRBD2. Germline V gene lookup returns CDR1 SNHLY and CDR2 FYNNEI. V lost 5 bases to trimming and J lost 8 bases; unmatched junction nucleotides: 8. The CDR3 sequence is 13 residues long. This chain's CDR3 is CASSWGGPATQYF. The DNA for the CDR3 is TGTGCCAGCAGTTGGGGAGGGCCAGCCACCCAGTACTTC.

The chain recombines TRBV5-4 with TRBJ2-3, with 10 bases fitting TRBD2. The germline V gene encodes CDR1 SGHNT and CDR2 YYREEE (reference sequence). The CDR3 is 17 residues long. The J segment lost 5 bases and the V segment lost 6 bases, leaving 15 bases of the junction unmatched. In DNA form, the CDR3 reads TGTGCCAGCACCGGGAGGACTAGCGGTCATCGCGAAGATACGCAGTATTTT. Amino acid sequence: CASTGRTSGHREDTQYF. Combining the CDR3 with reference TRBV5-4 and TRBJ2-3 gives the whole variable domain ETGVTQSPTHLIKTRGQQVTLRCSSQSGHNTVSWYQQALGQGPQFIFQYYREEENGRGNFPPRFSGLQFPNYSSELNVNALELDDSALYLCASTGRTSGHREDTQYFGPGTRLTVL.

The rearrangement joins TRBV4-2 to TRBJ2-3; 8 positions agree with TRBD2. The CDR3 spans 16 residues. The J segment lost 2 bases and the V segment lost 1 base, leaving 5 bases of the junction unmatched. Germline assignment: CDR1 LGHNA and CDR2 YNFKEQ. The DNA for the CDR3 is TGTGCCAGCAGCCAAGCCGGGACTAGTCCCACAGATACGCAGTATTTT. It codes for CASSQAGTSPTDTQYF.

The chain uses TRBV6-5 and TRBJ2-7, with TRBD2 matching 7 bases. CDR3 size: 15 residues. The V gene's germline CDR1 is MNHEY and CDR2 SVGAGI. V shed 7 bases, J shed 0 bases, and the junction held 9 bases outside the gene matches. CDR3 sequence reads: CASMLAEALSYEQYF. CDR3 coding DNA: TGTGCCAGCATGCTAGCGGAGGCCCTCTCCTACGAGCAGTACTTC.

This rearrangement joins TRBV7-6 to TRBJ1-1; tentatively, D is TRBD1 (6 bases). The V end lost 3 bases, the J end lost 6 bases, and 14 bases lay between the germline ends. The CDR3 is made up of 14 amino acids. Germline assignment: CDR1 SGHVS and CDR2 FNYEAQ. CDR3 bases: TGTGCCAGCAGCTTGGACAGCAAGGGGGCTGAAGCTTTCTTT. Its protein product is CASSLDSKGAEAFF.

The chain uses TRBV15 and TRBJ2-7; TRBD2 aligns across 8 bases. Trimming cost V 1 base and J 7 bases; bases outside gene matches: 12. Looked up from germline, CDR1 is LNHNV and CDR2 is YYDKDF (reference sequence). This CDR3 spans 16 amino acids. CDR3 DNA: TGTGCCACCAGCAGAGCGAGCGGGAGAGGCCACCTGGAGCAGTACTTC. Translated, it gives CATSRASGRGHLEQYF.